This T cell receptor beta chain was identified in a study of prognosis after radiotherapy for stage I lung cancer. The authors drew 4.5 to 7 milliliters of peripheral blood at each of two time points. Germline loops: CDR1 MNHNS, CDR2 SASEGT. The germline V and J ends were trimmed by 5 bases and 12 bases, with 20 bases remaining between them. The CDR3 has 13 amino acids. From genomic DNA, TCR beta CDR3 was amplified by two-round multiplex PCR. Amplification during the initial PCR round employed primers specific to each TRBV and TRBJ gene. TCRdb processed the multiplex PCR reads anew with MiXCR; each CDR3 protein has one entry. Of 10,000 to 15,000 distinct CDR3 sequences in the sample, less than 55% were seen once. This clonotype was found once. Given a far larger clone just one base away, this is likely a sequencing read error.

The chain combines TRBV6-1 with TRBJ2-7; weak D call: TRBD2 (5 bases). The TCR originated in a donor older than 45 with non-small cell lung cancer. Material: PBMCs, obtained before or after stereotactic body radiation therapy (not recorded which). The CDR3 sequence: CASSSEGLHSRYF. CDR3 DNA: TGTGCCAGCAGTTCTGAGGGCCTTCATTCAAGGTACTTC.